Listed here are 5 T cell receptor beta chains from one sample, sequenced in a study of PD-L1 blockade in urothelial cancer. Time point of the sample: pretreatment peripheral blood. Sequencing was performed with immunoSEQ multiplex PCR; in TCRdb, only in-frame clones are kept and a portion is missing. The sample records tens of thousands of clones, 75% to 85% being singletons. This specimen consisted of PBMCs, obtained around atezolizumab (anti-PD-L1) treatment. The receptors originated from a man aged 55 to 70 with urothelial cancer.

The CDR3 DNA is TGTGCCAGTCGGGTCGTTCCAAACCTGTCTGAGCAGTACTTC. Translated, it gives CASRVVPNLSEQYF. The chain employs TRBV6-1 and TRBJ2-7; D not resolved. With 9 bases removed from V and 7 bases from J, the gap between germline ends came to 22 bases. Germline V gene sequence: CDR1 MNHNS, CDR2 SASEGT. The CDR3 has 14 residues.

V usage is TRBV5-1 and J usage is TRBJ2-1; 10 bases are a match to TRBD1. The germline V gene encodes CDR1 SGHRS and CDR2 YFSETQ. This CDR3 spans 15 amino acids. V dropped 0 bases and J dropped 9; count of bases not matched to a gene: 6. CDR3 coding DNA: TGCGCCAGCAGCTTGGGGACAGGGGGAATGGGTGAGCAGTTCTTC. Amino acids: CASSLGTGGMGEQFF.

This chain connects TRBV6-1 to TRBJ2-5; D is perhaps TRBD2 (5 bases). Per germline, CDR1 MNHNS and CDR2 SASEGT. The CDR3 has 14 amino acids. V was trimmed by 1 base and J by 3 bases, leaving 9 bases between them. The DNA of the CDR3 is TGTGCCAGCAGTGAAGGGATGGGAGAAGAGACCCAGTACTTC. Translated: CASSEGMGEETQYF.

The chain links TRBV28 to TRBJ2-7; unclear D gene. This CDR3 has 15 amino acids. The V end was cut by 3 bases, the J end by 0 bases, with 12 bases between. Germline V lookup: CDR1 MDHEN, CDR2 SYDVKM. The chain's CDR3 is CASSLPGRVSYEQYF. As DNA, the CDR3 is TGTGCCAGCAGTTTGCCTGGTCGGGTCTCCTACGAGCAGTACTTC.

The chain has TRBV27 and TRBJ1-4; 8 bases map to TRBD1. Trimming cost V 3 bases and J 4 bases; bases outside gene matches: 4. This CDR3 has 15 residues. Looked up from germline, CDR1 is MNHEY and CDR2 is SMNVEV (reference sequence). The CDR3 loop is CASSLQGAINEKLFF. CDR3 nucleotide sequence: TGTGCCAGCAGTTTGCAGGGGGCTATTAATGAAAAACTGTTTTTT. The full variable domain, in which reference TRBV27 and TRBJ1-4 provide the parts outside the CDR3, is EAQVTQNPRYLITVTGKKLTVTCSQNMNHEYMSWYRQDPGLGLRQIYYSMNVEVTDKGDVPEGYKVSRKEKRNFPLILESPSPNQTSLYFCASSLQGAINEKLFFGSGTQLSVL.